This T cell receptor (beta chain) was found in a study of T-cell reconstitution after alpha-beta-depleted transplantation in children (TCRdb year 2016). Describing the broader study: Using TCR repertoire profiling, the study followed T-cell immune reconstitution in a quantitative way in children after TCRalphabeta/CD19-depleted allogeneic hematopoietic cell transplantation. What the authors observed across the whole study: In some patients, high TCRbeta diversity at day 60 was attributed to recipient T cells and intrathymic progenitors that had survived conditioning. Over subsequent months, a decline in hyperexpanded clone frequencies was noted, and after one year, T-cell counts and TCRbeta diversity were mostly ascribed to newly produced T cells. The apparently early recovery of alphabetaT-cell counts about two months after transplant reportedly depended on only several hundred rapidly expanded clones that came from non-depleted graft cells.

This clonotype was observed at least ten times. No cognate antigen has been identified for it. There are no base qualities to consult, and no much larger clone falls within one base. This specimen's treatment or condition label, per the study, means: allogeneic hematopoietic cell transplantation with graft depleted of TCRalphabeta T cells and CD19 B cells. TCRalphabeta/CD19-depleted allogeneic hematopoietic cell grafts were given to the transplant recipients, all of whom were children. The junction shows trimming of 7 bases on V and 1 base on J, plus 8 bases between the germline ends. From a lookup of the germline V gene, CDR1 and CDR2 are SGHRS and YFSETQ. From its cysteine to its phenylalanine, the CDR3 spans 13 amino acids. Only CDR3 DNA remains: 39 bases, in frame from the first base. The library relied on PCR. Instrument used: Illumina HiSeq 2500. TCR libraries were prepared with molecular barcoding, using unique molecular identifiers to normalize TCRbeta repertoire quantification. TCRdb reprocessing: public reads trimmed at Q25 with fastp, clones called with MiXCR, in-frame beta chains kept. Every distinct CDR3 protein forms one entry, paired with its most common genes and DNA. Here the sample has roughly 490,000 distinct CDR3 sequences; approximately 10% occur a single time. The ten top clones hold 11% to 15% of the sample.

This sample comprised PBMCs, mostly from graft donor cells, obtained 180 days after TCRalphabeta/CD19-depleted stem cell transplant. The source of this sequence is a female patient aged 2-9 years who had a stem cell transplant for aplastic anemia, so the T cells may come from the graft donor. The V and J genes are TRBV5-1 and TRBJ2-2, with no reliable assignment of the D segment. The bases read TGCGCCAGCTCACGAGAGAACACCGGGGAGCTGTTTTTT. This gives the protein CASSRENTGELFF.